This T cell receptor (beta chain) was sequenced in a study of shared clonotypes between healthy human individuals. Study-level results: Roughly 5% of naive CD4 clonotypes were common to several donors. Relative to their counterparts shared across all four donors, non-shared clonotypes exhibited diminished generation probabilities.

Worth noting for this clone: Its antigen is not identified.

Each subset's genomic DNA was shared equally among a number of immunoSEQ plates. The protocol was immunoSEQ multiplex PCR, while the TCRdb copy is restricted to in-frame clones and leaves out a portion. The sample includes 1.5 million to 1.9 million clones, nearly 99% of them seen just once. Nashville, Tennessee was home to all donors, each a Caucasian adult. CDR1 is SGHAT and CDR2 is FQNNGV in the germline V gene. V gave up 4 bases and J gave up 1 base; unmatched junction bases: 10. This CDR3 contains 17 residues. This rearrangement joins TRBV11-2 to TRBJ2-5, with 9 bases aligning to TRBD2. The receptor's source is a man aged 25-45 years in good health. What was sequenced was naive CD4+ T cells sorted from blood. The subset is: CD45RA+ positively selected. The CDR3 here is CASSSPPGREGQETQYF. CDR3 coding DNA: TGTGCCAGCAGCTCCCCGCCGGGGCGGGAGGGCCAAGAGACCCAGTACTTC.